These T cell receptor beta chains were read from a single sample in a study of blood T cell repertoires in COVID-19. TCRdb keeps only in-frame clones here, not all; method: immunoSEQ multiplex PCR. The sample yields roughly 320,000 clones, about nine tenths seen once. Input material: peripheral blood. The receptor set was obtained from a woman in her 30s with COVID-19, enrolled during active disease. CDR3s include the opening cysteine and the closing phenylalanine or tryptophan. The D gene is left open where the match is weak. A clone size is listed for some rows: how often the clone was seen (once, few, many), or a class if it is expanded.

abundance | j_gene | d_gene | v_gene | CDR3aa | CDR3nt
. | TRBJ2-1 | TRBD2 | TRBV7-9 | CASSLASGGAYNEQFF | TGTGCCAGCAGCTTAGCTAGCGGGGGGGCATACAATGAGCAGTTCTTC
. | TRBJ2-3 | TRBD1 | TRBV19 | CASSFSGTGESTDTQYF | TGTGCCAGTAGTTTTTCCGGTACAGGGGAGAGCACAGATACGCAGTATTTT
once | TRBJ1-1 | TRBD1 | TRBV2 | CASRAISTGENTEAFF | TGTGCCAGCAGAGCCATCTCGACAGGGGAGAACACTGAAGCTTTCTTT
. | TRBJ1-2 | TRBD1 | TRBV19 | CASSGTGANYGYTF | TGTGCCAGTAGTGGGACAGGGGCGAACTATGGCTACACCTTC
. | TRBJ2-3 | . | TRBV7-2 | CASSYLTDTQYF | TGTGCCAGCAGCTATCTCACAGATACGCAGTATTTT
. | TRBJ1-6 | TRBD1 | TRBV2 | CASSPQGLLNSPLHF | TGTGCCAGCAGTCCACAGGGGTTATTAAATTCACCCCTCCACTTT
. | TRBJ1-2 | TRBD1 | TRBV4-1 | CASSQGTGSGGYTF | TGCGCCAGCAGCCAAGGGACAGGGAGCGGAGGCTACACCTTC
. | TRBJ1-6 | . | TRBV10-3 | CAINVAENSPLHF | TGTGCCATCAACGTAGCAGAAAATTCACCCCTCCACTTT
. | TRBJ2-6 | TRBD1 | TRBV4-2 | CASSRTGGVSGANVLTF | TGTGCCAGCAGCCGGACAGGGGGAGTGTCAGGGGCCAACGTCCTGACTTTC
once | TRBJ1-2 | . | TRBV12-3/TRBV12-4 | CASTLGDLYGYTF | TGTGCCAGCACCCTGGGCGACCTATATGGCTACACCTTC
. | TRBJ1-1 | . | TRBV6-2/TRBV6-3 | CASSWVTKDTEAFF | TGTGCCAGCAGTTGGGTGACAAAGGACACTGAAGCTTTCTTT
once | TRBJ1-2 | TRBD1 | TRBV6-6 | CASTTMTGANYGYTF | TGTGCCAGCACTACAATGACAGGGGCCAACTATGGCTACACCTTC
. | TRBJ2-1 | . | TRBV6-6 | CASSFRQRHNEQFF | TGTGCCAGCAGTTTTCGACAGAGACACAATGAGCAGTTCTTC
. | TRBJ2-5 | TRBD2 | TRBV7-9 | CASSRPPGLALETQYF | TGTGCCAGCAGCCGACCACCGGGACTAGCTTTGGAGACCCAGTACTTC
. | TRBJ2-1 | TRBD2 | TRBV29-1 | CSVPSGRGNEQFF | TGCAGCGTCCCATCAGGGAGGGGCAATGAGCAGTTCTTC
. | TRBJ1-5 | . | TRBV28 | CASSLRPGGNQPQHF | TGTGCCAGCAGCCTTCGGCCGGGGGGCAATCAGCCCCAGCATTTT
. | TRBJ2-3 | TRBD1 | TRBV11-1 | CASSDRGLGYTDTQYF | TGTGCCAGCAGCGACAGGGGCCTCGGATACACAGATACGCAGTATTTT
. | TRBJ2-3 | . | TRBV7-2 | CASSLRRVGGADTQYF | TGTGCCAGCAGCTTAAGGCGGGTGGGGGGAGCAGATACGCAGTATTTT
. | TRBJ2-5 | TRBD1 | TRBV2 | CASGRQGVGETQYF | TGTGCCAGCGGGCGACAGGGCGTCGGAGAGACCCAGTACTTC
once | TRBJ1-1 | . | TRBV27 | CASSLLGGAEAFF | TGTGCCAGCAGTTTATTAGGGGGGGCGGAAGCTTTCTTT
. | TRBJ2-7 | TRBD1 | TRBV6-5 | CASSNTGTGLYEQYF | TGTGCCAGCAGTAATACCGGGACAGGCCTCTACGAGCAGTACTTC
. | TRBJ1-2 | TRBD1 | TRBV18 | CASSPRGQSPIYGYTF | TGTGCCAGCTCACCGCGGGGACAGTCTCCGATCTATGGCTACACCTTC
. | TRBJ1-5 | TRBD1 | TRBV7-2 | CASSFRGHQPQHF | TGTGCCAGCAGCTTTAGGGGGCATCAGCCCCAGCATTTT
. | TRBJ1-2 | TRBD1 | TRBV28 | CASSSQPDRVGGYTF | TGTGCCAGCAGTTCACAACCGGACAGGGTAGGCGGCTACACCTTC
once | TRBJ2-7 | . | TRBV7-9 | CASSWGGSYYEQYF | TGTGCCAGCAGCTGGGGGGGCAGTTACTACGAGCAGTACTTC
. | TRBJ2-5 | TRBD2 | TRBV5-1 | CASSPGGTSGGTVQETQYF | TGCGCCAGCAGCCCGGGAGGGACTAGCGGGGGAACCGTCCAAGAGACCCAGTACTTC
. | TRBJ1-2 | . | TRBV15 | CATSRGTDGYTF | TGTGCCACCAGCAGAGGGACAGATGGCTACACCTTC
once | TRBJ1-3 | . | TRBV7-2 | CASSLQAGNTIYF | TGTGCCAGCAGCTTACAAGCCGGAAACACCATATATTTT
. | TRBJ1-1 | TRBD1 | TRBV15 | CATSRDSGGTEAFF | TGTGCCACCAGCAGAGATTCAGGGGGCACTGAAGCTTTCTTT
. | TRBJ1-2 | TRBD1 | TRBV19 | CASSIGGQGDYGYTF | TGTGCCAGTAGTATCGGGGGACAGGGGGACTATGGCTACACCTTC
. | TRBJ2-1 | TRBD1 | TRBV24-1 | CATSDDRGGDNEQFF | TGTGCCACCAGTGATGACAGGGGAGGAGACAATGAGCAGTTCTTC
. | TRBJ1-1 | . | TRBV6-5 | CASSSTGNQAFF | TGTGCCAGCAGTTCAACGGGTAATCAGGCTTTCTTT
. | TRBJ1-2 | . | TRBV6-6 | CASSLLWGPSANYGYTF | TGTGCCAGCAGTCTCCTCTGGGGGCCCTCAGCTAACTATGGCTACACCTTC
. | TRBJ1-4 | TRBD1 | TRBV6-5 | CASRPGTGYNEKLFF | TGTGCCAGCAGACCCGGGACAGGGTATAATGAAAAACTGTTTTTT
once | TRBJ2-3 | . | TRBV5-1 | CASSPGDSTDTQYF | TGCGCCAGCAGCCCAGGTGACAGCACAGATACGCAGTATTTT
. | TRBJ2-3 | TRBD2 | TRBV11-3 | CASSYPGTITDTQYF | TGTGCCAGCAGTTACCCCGGGACTATCACAGATACGCAGTATTTT
. | TRBJ2-2 | . | TRBV7-9 | CASSLGTDGELFF | TGTGCCAGCAGCCTTGGGACTGACGGGGAGCTGTTTTTT
. | TRBJ2-2 | . | TRBV18 | CASSPPGQFGTGELFF | TGTGCCAGCTCACCACCAGGACAGTTCGGCACCGGGGAGCTGTTTTTT
many | TRBJ2-7 | TRBD2 | TRBV7-8 | CASTERGGADEQYF | TGTGCCAGCACCGAGCGGGGGGGAGCCGACGAGCAGTACTTC
. | TRBJ1-4 | . | TRBV5-1 | CASSFIGGVEEKLFF | TGCGCCAGCAGCTTCATCGGAGGAGTGGAAGAAAAACTGTTTTTT
. | TRBJ1-1 | TRBD1 | TRBV23-1 | CASSGQGEEDTEAFF | TGCGCCAGCTCAGGACAGGGCGAGGAGGACACTGAAGCTTTCTTT
. | TRBJ1-1 | TRBD1 | TRBV5-6 | CASSSGTGMVNTEAFF | TGTGCCAGCAGCTCGGGGACAGGAATGGTGAACACTGAAGCTTTCTTT
once | TRBJ2-7 | . | TRBV2 | CASSRTSFGDEQYF | TGTGCCAGCAGTCGAACCTCCTTTGGAGACGAGCAGTACTTC
. | TRBJ1-1 | . | TRBV11-2 | CASSLTGIGEAEAFF | TGTGCCAGCAGCTTAACGGGGATAGGAGAAGCTGAAGCTTTCTTT
. | TRBJ1-4 | . | TRBV18 | CASSPSRGEKLFF | TGTGCCAGCTCACCGTCCAGGGGCGAAAAACTGTTTTTT
. | TRBJ1-1 | . | TRBV6-5 | CASQVGQNTEAFF | TGTGCCAGTCAGGTCGGACAGAACACTGAAGCTTTCTTT
once | TRBJ2-7 | . | TRBV20-1 | CSASSPPYEQYF | TGCAGTGCTAGTAGCCCTCCCTACGAGCAGTACTTC
. | TRBJ1-4 | TRBD1 | TRBV9 | CASSPVGQGYEKLFF | TGTGCCAGCAGCCCAGTCGGACAGGGTTATGAAAAACTGTTTTTT
. | TRBJ1-2 | . | TRBV19 | CASSIPAGGYTF | TGTGCCAGTAGTATTCCCGCCGGGGGCTACACCTTC
. | TRBJ1-2 | . | TRBV4-3 | CASSHQRGTRGSYGYTF | TGCGCCAGCAGCCACCAAAGGGGAACCAGGGGATCCTATGGCTACACCTTC
. | TRBJ2-5 | TRBD2 | TRBV2 | CASSVTSGGETQYF | TGTGCCAGCAGTGTAACTAGCGGGGGAGAGACCCAGTACTTC
. | TRBJ1-1 | . | TRBV10-1 | CASSAGGTTEAFF | TGCGCCAGCAGCGCTGGCGGGACCACTGAAGCTTTCTTT
. | TRBJ1-1 | TRBD1 | TRBV6-5 | CASSLRQGRTEAFF | TGTGCCAGCAGTCTACGACAGGGAAGGACTGAAGCTTTCTTT
. | TRBJ2-3 | . | TRBV29-1 | CSARADRTDTQYF | TGCAGCGCCCGAGCGGACCGCACAGATACGCAGTATTTT
. | TRBJ1-6 | . | TRBV7-6 | CASSLLAGNNSPLHF | TGTGCCAGCAGCTTATTGGCCGGGAACAATTCACCCCTCCACTTT
once | TRBJ2-7 | TRBD2 | TRBV19 | CASKGRDRGNEQYF | TGTGCCAGTAAGGGGAGGGACCGGGGGAACGAGCAGTACTTC
. | TRBJ2-5 | . | TRBV10-2 | CASSGLTGRETQYF | TGCGCCAGCAGTGGCCTCACAGGTCGGGAGACCCAGTACTTC
few | TRBJ2-1 | TRBD2 | TRBV6-5 | CASNPSGGTYNEQFF | TGTGCCAGCAACCCTAGCGGGGGAACCTACAATGAGCAGTTCTTC
. | TRBJ2-2 | . | TRBV19 | CASDGGLLPNTGELFF | TGTGCCTCGGATGGAGGGCTACTCCCGAACACCGGGGAGCTGTTTTTT
. | TRBJ2-1 | TRBD2 | TRBV6-5 | CASRKPGGYNEQFF | TGTGCCAGCAGAAAACCGGGGGGGTACAATGAGCAGTTCTTC